This TCR beta chain was profiled in a study of blood T cell repertoires in COVID-19. Study-level information: The analysed material was cDNA or gDNA that came from T cells, B-cell-depleted T cells, or PBMCs.

Original analysis: Reference gene primers were amplified, and this amplification served to estimate nucleated cell counts. Profiled with immunoSEQ multiplex PCR; TCRdb holds only in-frame clones, not every one. V, J and clone size reflect that table, while D and trimming were determined from the DNA. The sample lists 60,000 to 80,000 clones, around 90% seen once, with about 0.93% in the top ten. Germline CDR1 SNHLY, CDR2 FYNNEI. The CDR3 totals 16 residues. V trimming: 6 bases; J trimming: 6 bases; junction bases outside the gene matches: 7. The clonotype was recovered from a man between 65 and 79 years old with acute or convalescent COVID-19. Sequenced material: peripheral blood. J is TRBJ2-3 and V is TRBV2, with 15 nucleotides matching TRBD2. The CDR3 region has the DNA TGTGCCAGCAGGTGGACTAGCGGGAGGGTCTGGGATACGCAGTATTTT. As protein: CASRWTSGRVWDTQYF.